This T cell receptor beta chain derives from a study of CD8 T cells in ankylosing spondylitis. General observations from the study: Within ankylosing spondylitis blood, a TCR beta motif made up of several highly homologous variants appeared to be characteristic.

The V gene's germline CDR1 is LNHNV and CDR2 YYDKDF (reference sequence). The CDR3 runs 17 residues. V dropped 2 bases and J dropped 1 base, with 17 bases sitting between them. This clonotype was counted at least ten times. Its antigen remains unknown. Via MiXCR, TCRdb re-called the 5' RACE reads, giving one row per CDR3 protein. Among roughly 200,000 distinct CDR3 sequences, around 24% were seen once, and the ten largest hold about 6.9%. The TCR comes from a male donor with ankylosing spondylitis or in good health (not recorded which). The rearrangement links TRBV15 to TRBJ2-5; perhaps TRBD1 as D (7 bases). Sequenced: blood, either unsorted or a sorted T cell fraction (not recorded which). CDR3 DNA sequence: TGTGCCACCAGCAGATTCTGGAGGGGACAGCCCCAAGAGACCCAGTACTTC. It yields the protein CATSRFWRGQPQETQYF.